The 3 T cell receptor beta chains listed next were all sequenced from one sample in a study of blood T cell repertoires in COVID-19. TCRdb's copy holds only in-frame clones and misses some; the assay was immunoSEQ multiplex PCR. The sample yields 150,000 to 200,000 clones, roughly 87% seen once. Material: peripheral blood. The origin of the receptors is a man between 18 and 29 years old who had recovered from COVID-19.

This clone has more than one count but fewer than ten. The rearrangement uses TRBV5-1 and TRBJ2-1; D possibly corresponds to TRBD1 (5 bases). Trimming took 0 bases from V and 8 from J, leaving 9 bases between them. CDR3 length: 13 amino acids. Germline V gives CDR1 SGHRS, CDR2 YFSETQ. CDR3 sequence (DNA): TGCGCCAGCAGCTTGGTAACAGGCGATGAGCAGTTCTTC. Protein product: CASSLVTGDEQFF. The whole variable domain, filled in from reference TRBV5-1 and TRBJ2-1, reads KAGVTQTPRYLIKTRGQQVTLSCSPISGHRSVSWYQQTPGQGLQFLFEYFSETQRNKGNFPGRFSGRQFSNSRSEMNVSTLELGDSALYLCASSLVTGDEQFFGPGTRLTVL.

The V gene is TRBV10-3, the J gene TRBJ2-5; D unresolved. V dropped 0 bases and J dropped 2 bases, with 7 bases sitting between them. Germline V lookup: CDR1 ENHRY, CDR2 SYGVKD. The CDR3 is 14 residues long. The CDR3 spells CAISESGTQETQYF. DNA for the CDR3: TGTGCCATCAGTGAGTCGGGCACACAAGAGACCCAGTACTTC.

The chain is built from TRBV24-1 and TRBJ2-7; 9 nucleotides match TRBD2. V gave up 8 bases and J gave up 3 bases; unmatched junction bases: 16. The CDR3 is 17 amino acids. Per the germline V gene, CDR1 is KGHDR and CDR2 is SFDVKD. The CDR3 is CATIGVIAGDGDYEQYF. CDR3 nucleotide sequence: TGTGCCACCATCGGGGTGATAGCGGGAGACGGCGACTACGAGCAGTACTTC.